This T cell receptor (beta chain) came from a study of T cell responses to AZD1222 COVID-19 vaccine. The method was immunoSEQ multiplex PCR; TCRdb's version includes in-frame clones alone and lacks a portion of them. The repertoire has 200,000 or so clones, approximately 94% of them found once; the top ten carry 7.5% to 9.5%. V trimming: 6 bases; J trimming: 5 bases; junction bases outside the gene matches: 8. Germline loops: CDR1 LNHDA, CDR2 SQIVND (reference sequence). CDR3 length: 15 residues. V and J are TRBV19 and TRBJ1-5; TRBD1 matches 9 bases. The source material was peripheral blood, sampled on day 0 of AZD1222 vaccination. The receptor's source is an adult in good health. The CDR3: CASSPGTGKDQPQHF. CDR3 coding DNA: TGTGCCAGTAGCCCCGGGACAGGGAAAGATCAGCCCCAGCATTTT.